This note documents a single T cell receptor beta chain sequence. TCRdb used MiXCR to reprocess the RT-PCR reads, holding one entry per CDR3 protein. Altogether about 680,000 distinct CDR3 sequences are present, 12% to 15% being singletons, with the ten largest covering roughly 3.9%. The sequenced sample was memory CD4+ T cells from blood. The sequence derives from a female donor in good health, serving as a healthy control.

The CDR3 here is CASSLPVYADTQYF. The CDR3, as DNA: TGTGCCAGCAGTTTGCCGGTCTATGCAGATACGCAGTATTTT. The genes are TRBV12-3 or TRBV12-4 and TRBJ2-3; no clear D. Trimming shortened V by 3 bases and J by 4 bases, and 11 bases separated the two germline ends. This CDR3 comprises 14 residues.